The clone carrying this TCR beta chain was counted between two and nine times. The time point here: neoterminal ileum biopsy at postoperative endoscopy, about 6 months after surgery. Per sample, 400 to 550 nanograms of biopsy DNA were TCRB immunosequenced. Generated by immunoSEQ multiplex PCR, the TCRdb table keeps only in-frame clones and is missing some. Counted here are 10,000 to 15,000 clones, roughly 80% occurring once; the ten biggest clones make up roughly 15%. This sample stems from a study of T cell repertoires in ileal Crohn's disease. Trimming removed 5 bases at V and 5 bases at J, with 19 bases between. CDR1 and CDR2 (germline): LNHDA, SQIVND (reference sequence). The CDR3 has 16 residues.

This chain links TRBV19 with TRBJ1-5; TRBD1 is a possible D gene (6 bases). This receptor was identified in an adult with Crohn's disease. The sequenced material came from ileal tissue. Here the CDR3 reads CASSGGSGVRDQPQHF. Here the CDR3 DNA reads TGTGCCAGTAGTGGGGGCTCAGGGGTACGCGATCAGCCCCAGCATTTT.